The T cell receptor (beta chain) under discussion was sequenced for a study of shared clonotypes between healthy human individuals. Study outcomes and limitations: Few donors restricted represented genetic and exposure-history diversity.

Trimming cost V 0 bases and J 3 bases, with 20 bases left between them. Germline values: CDR1 SGHVS, CDR2 FNYEAQ. The CDR3 spans 19 residues. Per the original data handling: In the immunoSEQ data, sequences were junction-only and lacked quality scores, so filtering differed. The method was immunoSEQ multiplex PCR; TCRdb's version includes in-frame clones alone and lacks a portion of them. The V and J calls and clone size come from that table; D and trimming were worked out from the DNA. The table shows some 630,000 clones, with 55% to 75% occurring only once. On this clone itself: Its cognate antigen is unknown.

The V gene is TRBV7-6, the J gene TRBJ2-2; possibly TRBD2 for D (5 bases). The receptor's source is a woman aged 25-40 years in good health. Sequenced material: memory CD4+ T cells sorted from blood. The subset is: CD45RA-negative fraction. The CDR3 DNA sequence: TGTGCCAGCAGCTTAGCGAAACCTATCAGAAGCGGTTACACCGGGGAGCTGTTTTTT. Amino acid sequence: CASSLAKPIRSGYTGELFF.